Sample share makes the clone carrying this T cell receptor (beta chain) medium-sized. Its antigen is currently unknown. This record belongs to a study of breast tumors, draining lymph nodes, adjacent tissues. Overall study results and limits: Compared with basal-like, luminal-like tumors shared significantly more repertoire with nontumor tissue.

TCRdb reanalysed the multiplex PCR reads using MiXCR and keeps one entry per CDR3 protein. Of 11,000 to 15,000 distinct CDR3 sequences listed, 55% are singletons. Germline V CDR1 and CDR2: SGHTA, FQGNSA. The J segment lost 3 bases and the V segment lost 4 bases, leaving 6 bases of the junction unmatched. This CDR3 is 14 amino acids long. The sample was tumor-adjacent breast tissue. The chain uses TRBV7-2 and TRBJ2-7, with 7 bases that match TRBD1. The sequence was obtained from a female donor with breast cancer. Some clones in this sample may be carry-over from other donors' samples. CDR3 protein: CASSYQTGNYEQYF. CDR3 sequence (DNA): TGTGCCAGCAGCTACCAGACAGGGAACTACGAGCAGTACTTC.